This entry lists 9 T cell receptor beta chains sequenced from one sample in a study of blood T cell repertoires in COVID-19. The repertoire was sequenced with immunoSEQ multiplex PCR; TCRdb's copy has only in-frame clones and lacks some. The sample yields 95,000 to 150,000 clones, 75% to 90% seen once. The sequencing sample was made of peripheral blood. These receptors were obtained from a man aged 40-55 years with acute or convalescent COVID-19.

V usage is TRBV5-1 and J usage is TRBJ2-1; a weak D match, TRBD2 (6 bases). Trimming removed 3 bases at V and 12 bases at J, with 13 bases between. Germline V gives CDR1 SGHRS, CDR2 YFSETQ. The length of the CDR3 is 12 residues. The CDR3 region has the DNA TGCGCCAGCAGCTCGTCCGGGGGTGGGCAGTTCTTC. As protein: CASSSSGGGQFF.

V and J are TRBV3-1 (or the pseudogene TRBV3-2) and TRBJ2-2, with D maybe TRBD1 (6 bases). CDR1 and CDR2 from the germline V gene are LGHDT and YNNKEL (reference sequence). The CDR3 runs 14 residues. The V end lost 6 bases, the J end lost 4 bases, and 12 bases lay between the germline ends. The CDR3 protein is CASRADRPTGELFF. DNA of the CDR3: TGTGCCAGCAGAGCAGACAGGCCCACCGGGGAGCTGTTTTTT.

V and J are TRBV15 and TRBJ2-1; tentatively, D is TRBD2 (5 bases). Germline values: CDR1 LNHNV, CDR2 YYDKDF (reference sequence). This CDR3 contains 16 residues. With 0 bases removed from V and 3 bases from J, the gap between germline ends came to 12 bases. The CDR3 region is CATSRDGGGFYNEQFF. The CDR3 DNA reads as TGTGCCACCAGCAGAGATGGAGGCGGATTCTACAATGAGCAGTTCTTC.

The rearrangement joins TRBV5-6 to TRBJ2-7; D unresolved. The V gene's germline CDR1 is SGHDT and CDR2 YYEEEE. V lost 0 bases to trimming and J lost 3 bases, with 10 bases between them. CDR3 size: 14 residues. The CDR3 reads CASSLDRVGYEQYF. The CDR3 DNA sequence: TGTGCCAGCAGCTTGGATCGGGTTGGCTACGAGCAGTACTTC.

This clone has just a few counts. The rearrangement joins TRBV30 to TRBJ1-2; D might be TRBD1 (6 bases). The CDR3 extends over 12 amino acids. With 2 bases removed from V and 3 bases from J, the gap between germline ends came to 7 bases. Germline values: CDR1 GTSNPN, CDR2 SVGIG (reference sequence). This chain's CDR3 is CAWSPGDYGYTF. CDR3 nucleotide sequence: TGTGCCTGGAGTCCAGGGGACTATGGCTACACCTTC.

In this sample, this clone turned up a few times. The chain is built from TRBV30 and TRBJ1-2; a weak D match, TRBD1 (5 bases). The CDR3 is 14 residues long. Germline-derived CDR1 and CDR2 are GTSNPN and SVGIG (reference sequence). V was cut by 2 bases and J by 4 bases, with 14 bases left in between. CDR3 amino acids: CAWSHRGGPYGYTF. As DNA, the CDR3 is TGTGCCTGGAGTCACCGGGGGGGACCCTATGGCTACACCTTC.

This clone was found once. The chain combines TRBV5-1 with TRBJ2-1; TRBD2 matches at 8 bases. The germline V gene encodes CDR1 SGHRS and CDR2 YFSETQ. After removal of 2 bases from V and 8 bases from J, the junction contained 6 bases not matched to a gene. The CDR3 has 14 amino acids. CDR3 in amino acids: CASSFAAGGDEQFF. The CDR3 coding sequence is TGCGCCAGCAGCTTCGCTGCGGGAGGTGATGAGCAGTTCTTC.

This clone was detected once. The chain carries TRBV6-1 and TRBJ1-5; the D gene is possibly TRBD1 (5 bases). V lost 3 bases and J 2 bases, leaving 11 bases between the germline ends. This CDR3 comprises 15 residues. The germline CDR1 and CDR2 sequences are MNHNS and SASEGT. CDR3: CASSDHGAGNQPQHF. As DNA, the CDR3 is TGTGCCAGCAGTGATCATGGGGCTGGCAATCAGCCCCAGCATTTT.

V usage is TRBV24-1 and J usage is TRBJ2-6; 9 bases are a match to TRBD1. This CDR3 has 16 amino acids. Losses at the gene ends were 3 bases for V and 5 bases for J; bases not matched to a gene: 4. The V gene's germline CDR1 is KGHDR and CDR2 SFDVKD. The CDR3 sequence is CATSDTDRGRANVLTF. In DNA form, the CDR3 reads TGTGCCACCAGTGATACCGACAGGGGGAGGGCCAACGTCCTGACTTTC.